One sample yielded the 28 T cell receptor beta chains listed below, sequenced in a study of OX40 agonist ivuxolimab in advanced cancers. The library was made by the immunoSEQ multiplex PCR assay. Entries here come from immuneACCESS through TCRdb and include only in-frame sequences with V and J called. Some clones fail to appear in such tables; in the studies checked, an unresolved V gene covers under half of the shortfall, and the cause of the remainder is unknown. This sample has 76,000 or so clones in its table, and 70% to 90% of those were observed once. Roughly 6% of the sample comes from the top ten. The sequencing here drew on CD4+ or CD8+ T cells sorted from blood, taken in a trial of the OX40 agonist ivuxolimab. These receptors came from an adult with an advanced solid tumor such as melanoma, head and neck, liver or kidney cancer.

The rearrangement links TRBV2 to TRBJ2-7; D tentatively reads TRBD1 or TRBD2 (6 bases each). This CDR3 is built from 14 residues. V was shortened by 3 bases and J by 3 bases, with 12 bases between the two germline ends. CDR1 and CDR2 from the germline V gene are SNHLY and FYNNEI. CDR3 coding DNA: TGTGCCAGCAGTGAGGGCGGGACAAGCTACGAGCAGTACTTC. This sequence encodes CASSEGGTSYEQYF.

This chain joins TRBV4-1 and TRBJ2-1; 7 bases fit TRBD2. The V gene's germline CDR1 is MGHRA and CDR2 YSYEKL. V trimming: 1 base; J trimming: 7 bases; junction bases outside the gene matches: 22. The length of the CDR3 is 20 residues. The CDR3 loop is CASSQALRGGSRFLGNEQFF. DNA for the CDR3: TGCGCCAGCAGCCAAGCGCTTCGGGGCGGGAGTAGGTTCTTAGGGAATGAGCAGTTCTTC.

The chain employs TRBV5-1 and TRBJ1-1; D is undetermined. Trimming shortened V by 2 bases and J by 0 bases, and 8 bases separated the two germline ends. Germline V gene lookup returns CDR1 SGHRS and CDR2 YFSETQ. The CDR3 consists of 14 residues. CDR3: CASSLVGMNTEAFF. For the CDR3, the DNA is TGCGCCAGCAGCTTAGTGGGTATGAACACTGAAGCTTTCTTT.

The chain uses TRBV6-5 and TRBJ2-3, with D maybe TRBD2 (6 bases). The ends were cut back, 2 bases at V and 5 bases at J, with 17 bases in the middle. The CDR3 has 16 residues. The germline CDR1 and CDR2 sequences are MNHEY and SVGAGI. CDR3 sequence: CASSYRGGSGRDTQYF. The DNA for the CDR3 is TGTGCCAGCAGTTACCGTGGGGGGAGTGGAAGAGATACGCAGTATTTT.

The rearrangement links TRBV5-1 to TRBJ2-7; 7 bases align to TRBD1. V was clipped by 5 bases and J by 2 bases; unmatched bases: 7. The CDR3 runs 14 residues. In germline, CDR1 is SGHRS, CDR2 YFSETQ. CDR3 nucleotides: TGCGCCAGCAGGCAAGGGACAGCAACCTACGAGCAGTACTTC. Amino acids: CASRQGTATYEQYF.

The chain carries TRBV7-3 and TRBJ2-2, with TRBD2 matching 7 bases. Germline CDR1 reads SGHTA; CDR2 reads FQGTGA. The junction had 9 bases not matched to a gene; V was cut back by 1 base and J by 4 bases. CDR3 length: 17 amino acids. DNA for the CDR3: TGTGCCAGCAGCTTAAACTCCGGCGGGGGTTCCACCGGGGAGCTGTTTTTT. Its translation is CASSLNSGGGSTGELFF. Combining the CDR3 with reference TRBV7-3 and TRBJ2-2 gives the whole variable domain GAGVSQTPSNKVTEKGKYVELRCDPISGHTALYWYRQSLGQGPEFLIYFQGTGAADDSGLPNDRFFAVRPEGSVSTLKIQRTERGDSAVYLCASSLNSGGGSTGELFFGEGSRLTVL.

This rearrangement joins TRBV7-3 to TRBJ2-3; 11 bases match TRBD2. CDR3 size: 17 residues. Germline V CDR1 and CDR2: SGHTA, FQGTGA. J lost 6 bases, V lost 1 base, and 9 bases had no gene match. The CDR3 DNA follows: TGTGCCAGCAGCTTAATAGGGTCTAGCGGGGGGAGCGATACGCAGTATTTT. Translation: CASSLIGSSGGSDTQYF. The entire variable domain, with the rest obtained from reference TRBV7-3 and TRBJ2-3, is as follows: GAGVSQTPSNKVTEKGKYVELRCDPISGHTALYWYRQSLGQGPEFLIYFQGTGAADDSGLPNDRFFAVRPEGSVSTLKIQRTERGDSAVYLCASSLIGSSGGSDTQYFGPGTRLTVL.

The CDR3: CAIRLAGDHRGAVF. DNA for the CDR3: TGTGCTATACGGCTAGCGGGAGACCACCGGGGAGCTGTTTTT. The chain is built from TRBV21-1 and TRBJ2-2; the table assigns TRBD2, which was not confirmed against the DNA. TRBV21-1 is shown as a pseudogene. The CDR3 covers 14 residues.

The chain employs TRBV27 and TRBJ2-2; the match to TRBD1 covers 11 bases. The CDR3 covers 16 residues. V lost 11 bases, J lost 6 bases, and 14 bases stayed unmatched. Germline CDR1 and CDR2: MNHEY and SMNVEV (reference sequence). CDR3 nucleotides: TGTGCCCCGCGGCGTCCGGGACAGGGGGAGTCCGGGGAGCTGTTTTTT. Translation gives CAPRRPGQGESGELFF.

V is TRBV25-1 and J is TRBJ1-2; tentative D call: TRBD1 (6 bases). Germline-derived CDR1 and CDR2 are MGHDK and SYGVNS. Trimming removed 6 bases at V and 4 bases at J, with 12 bases between. CDR3 length: 13 residues. Written as DNA, the CDR3 is TGTGCCAGCAGACCACCACAGGGCTATGGCTACACCTTC. Its translation: CASRPPQGYGYTF.

This clone has more than one count but fewer than ten. This chain uses TRBV5-6 with TRBJ1-1; the match to TRBD1 covers 7 bases. This CDR3 has 16 amino acids. Trimming cost V 0 bases and J 0 bases; bases outside gene matches: 5. Germline V gene data show CDR1 as SGHDT and CDR2 as YYEEEE. The CDR3 protein is CASSLAGGTVNTEAFF. In nucleotides, the CDR3 is TGTGCCAGCAGCTTGGCAGGGGGAACAGTGAACACTGAAGCTTTCTTT.

The chain carries TRBV19 and TRBJ2-1; 10 bases agree with TRBD2. The CDR3 is 15 residues long. V was pared by 5 bases and J by 6 bases, with 7 bases of the junction left unmatched. Germline assignment: CDR1 LNHDA and CDR2 SQIVND (reference sequence). The DNA for the CDR3 is TGTGCCAGTAGTCTAACTAGCGGGGCTATCAATGAGCAGTTCTTC. Its translation is CASSLTSGAINEQFF.

The genes are TRBV6-6 and TRBJ1-4; D not certain. In germline, CDR1 is MNHNY, CDR2 SVGAGI (reference sequence). V dropped 5 bases and J dropped 8 bases, with 21 bases sitting between them. The CDR3 has 16 amino acids. The chain's CDR3 is CASSAQRVRRAEKLFF. The CDR3 nucleotides are TGTGCCAGCAGTGCCCAACGAGTTAGGCGTGCGGAAAAACTGTTTTTT.

This chain joins TRBV11-1 and TRBJ2-7, with 9 bases identical to TRBD1. CDR3 length equals 14 residues. Germline V gene sequence: CDR1 SGHAT, CDR2 FQDESV (reference sequence). V shed 5 bases and J 2 bases; nucleotides not matched to a gene: 4. CDR3 sequence reads: CASSTGQGPYEQYF. CDR3 bases: TGTGCCAGCAGCACGGGACAGGGCCCCTACGAGCAGTACTTC.

This clone was observed a few times. The chain is built from TRBV2 and TRBJ2-7; no firm D call. The CDR3 contains 14 residues. Germline V gene lookup returns CDR1 SNHLY and CDR2 FYNNEI. V was clipped by 5 bases and J by 2 bases, with 13 bases between them. The CDR3: CASSSPGRPYEQYF. The CDR3 nucleotides are TGTGCCAGCAGTTCTCCCGGGCGACCCTACGAGCAGTACTTC.

The chain joins TRBV6-1 to TRBJ2-7, with D possibly matching TRBD2 (5 bases). The CDR3 runs 12 residues. Germline V gives CDR1 MNHNS, CDR2 SASEGT. The ends were cut back, 8 bases at V and 1 base at J, with 9 bases in the middle. The CDR3: CASEGRSYEQYF. The DNA of the CDR3 is TGTGCCAGCGAGGGAAGGTCCTACGAGCAGTACTTC.

This chain uses TRBV27 with TRBJ1-6; no clear D gene. The ends were cut back, 6 bases at V and 8 bases at J, with 11 bases in the middle. This CDR3 is 13 amino acids long. Germline V gives CDR1 MNHEY, CDR2 SMNVEV (reference sequence). The DNA of the CDR3 is TGTGCCAGCAGGACGTTCCAGGATTCACCCCTCCACTTT. Translation: CASRTFQDSPLHF.

This chain joins TRBV6-1 and TRBJ2-4; 8 nucleotides match TRBD1. V shed 2 bases and J 1 base; nucleotides not matched to a gene: 1. This CDR3 has 15 residues. The germline CDR1 and CDR2 sequences are MNHNS and SASEGT. CDR3 nucleotide sequence: TGTGCCAGCAGTGAACGACAGGGGGCCAAAAACATTCAGTACTTC. It codes for CASSERQGAKNIQYF.

The chain has TRBV19 and TRBJ1-2; the D gene is possibly TRBD1 (5 bases). Trimming took off 8 bases at V and 4 bases at J, with 17 bases between the two ends. CDR1 and CDR2 (germline): LNHDA, SQIVND (reference sequence). This CDR3 has 14 residues. In nucleotides, the CDR3 is TGTGCCAGTTTACAGGTTTTGGGGTCCTATGGCTACACCTTC. Encoded protein: CASLQVLGSYGYTF.

Only one count was recorded for this clone. The chain joins TRBV5-6 to TRBJ2-3; D gene unclear. V was trimmed by 2 bases and J by 5 bases, leaving 3 bases between them. CDR1 is SGHDT and CDR2 is YYEEEE in the germline V gene. CDR3 length equals 11 residues. The CDR3 DNA is TGTGCCAGCAGCTTAGTAGATACGCAGTATTTT. Amino acids: CASSLVDTQYF.

The chain has TRBV12-5 and TRBJ1-3; D unclear. Looked up from germline, CDR1 is LGHNT and CDR2 is FRNRAP. The CDR3 has 14 amino acids. V was clipped by 2 bases and J by 4 bases, with 9 bases between them. The CDR3 spells CASGLWEFGNTIYF. CDR3 in DNA: TGTGCTAGTGGTTTGTGGGAGTTCGGAAACACCATATATTTT.

The CDR3 DNA reads TGTGCCAGCATCCCCATTGGGAGGACAGATACGCAGTATTTT. This sequence encodes CASIPIGRTDTQYF. The rearrangement joins TRBV6-1 to TRBJ2-3; D is perhaps TRBD2 (6 bases). V was pared by 7 bases and J by 3 bases, with 14 bases between. The CDR3 is made up of 14 amino acids. Germline-derived CDR1 and CDR2 are MNHNS and SASEGT.

The gene calls are TRBV6-5 and TRBJ1-5; TRBD1 is a possible D gene (5 bases). V was cut by 6 bases and J by 2 bases, with 14 bases left in between. Germline V lookup: CDR1 MNHEY, CDR2 SVGAGI. This CDR3 has 15 amino acids. CDR3 loop: CASRAGAQGNQPQHF. CDR3 DNA: TGTGCCAGCAGAGCCGGGGCCCAAGGCAATCAGCCCCAGCATTTT.

The rearrangement links TRBV12-5 to TRBJ1-3; weak D call: TRBD1 (6 bases). The CDR3 length is 12 residues. CDR1 and CDR2 from the germline V gene are LGHNT and FRNRAP. Trimming removed 6 bases at V and 4 bases at J, with 7 bases between. As DNA, the CDR3 is TGTGCTAGTGGACAGGGAGGAAACACCATATATTTT. Amino acid sequence: CASGQGGNTIYF.

The chain carries TRBV5-1 and TRBJ2-1; the D gene is possibly TRBD1 (5 bases). V was shortened by 2 bases and J by 5 bases, with 14 bases between the two germline ends. Germline V lookup: CDR1 SGHRS, CDR2 YFSETQ. The CDR3 runs 15 residues. The CDR3, as DNA: TGCGCCAGCAGCTTAGTGGCCCAAGGGGACAATGAGCAGTTCTTC. It encodes CASSLVAQGDNEQFF.

The chain carries TRBV20-1 and TRBJ2-7; D unresolved. Germline V gives CDR1 DFQATT, CDR2 SNEGSKA (reference sequence). The germline V and J ends were trimmed by 4 bases and 4 bases, with 8 bases remaining between them. The CDR3 has 11 residues. The CDR3 protein is CSATPLYEQYF. In DNA form, the CDR3 reads TGCAGTGCTACCCCCTTATACGAGCAGTACTTC.

V gene TRBV7-8 combines with J gene TRBJ2-7, with unresolved D. Germline CDR1 SGHVS, CDR2 FQNEAQ. Trimming took 3 bases from V and 2 from J, leaving 11 bases between them. The CDR3 runs 14 residues. Here the CDR3 reads CASSFRSDTYEQYF. CDR3 sequence (DNA): TGTGCCAGCAGCTTCCGCAGCGACACCTACGAGCAGTACTTC. Looking up the rest from reference TRBV7-8 and TRBJ2-7 gives the full variable domain: GAGVSQSPRYKVAKRGQDVALRCDPISGHVSLFWYQQALGQGPEFLTYFQNEAQLDKSGLPSDRFFAERPEGSVSTLKIQRTQQEDSAVYLCASSFRSDTYEQYFGPGTRLTVT.

The gene calls are TRBV19 and TRBJ2-6, with 7 bases identical to TRBD2. The CDR3 covers 18 residues. The V gene's germline CDR1 is LNHDA and CDR2 SQIVND (reference sequence). V was pared by 5 bases and J by 0 bases, with 10 bases of the junction left unmatched. CDR3 protein: CASSADRSGASGANVLTF. The CDR3 DNA sequence: TGTGCCAGTAGTGCCGACAGAAGCGGGGCCTCTGGGGCCAACGTCCTGACTTTC.